The 21 T cell receptor beta chains listed next were all sequenced from one sample in a study of siplizumab effects on memory and regulatory T cells. Libraries were prepared by immunoSEQ multiplex PCR; TCRdb keeps only in-frame clonotypes and omits some of them. Of around 100,000 clones in the sample, nearly 95% were seen once. The sample comprised non-Treg CD4+ T cells sorted from blood. These TCRs come from a human donor in good health.

This chain uses TRBV29-1 with TRBJ2-7; 11 bases agree with TRBD1. The V gene's germline CDR1 is SQVTM and CDR2 ANQGSEA. The CDR3 totals 15 residues. V lost 0 bases, J lost 6 bases, and 7 bases stayed unmatched. The CDR3 bases are TGCAGCGTTGAAGATCAAATAGGGACAGGGGGCGAGCAGTACTTC. Encoded protein: CSVEDQIGTGGEQYF.

The chain is built from TRBV6-5 and TRBJ2-7; unclear D gene. CDR3 length: 13 residues. CDR1 MNHEY and CDR2 SVGAGI come from the germline V gene. Trimming took 2 bases from V and 4 from J, leaving 9 bases between them. The CDR3 coding sequence is TGTGCCAGCAGTTACAGGAAAGAGTACGAGCAGTACTTC. This translates into CASSYRKEYEQYF.

This chain joins TRBV7-3 and TRBJ2-1, with unresolved D. The CDR3 is 13 amino acids. Germline V gives CDR1 SGHTA, CDR2 FQGTGA. Trimming took 0 bases from V and 8 from J, leaving 8 bases between them. The CDR3 spells CASSLTLRDEQFF. CDR3 sequence (DNA): TGTGCCAGCAGCTTAACGCTTAGGGATGAGCAGTTCTTC.

This chain links TRBV27 with TRBJ1-3; D uncertain. The germline V gene has CDR1 MNHEY and CDR2 SMNVEV (reference sequence). V gave up 10 bases and J gave up 1 base, with 5 bases separating them. The CDR3 has 11 amino acids. CDR3: CATLSGNTIYF. CDR3 DNA sequence: TGTGCCACCCTATCTGGAAACACCATATATTTT.

The chain recombines TRBV5-6 with TRBJ1-2, with D maybe TRBD1 (6 bases). This CDR3 has 14 residues. Germline CDR1 reads SGHDT; CDR2 reads YYEEEE. V was cut by 1 base and J by 8 bases, with 15 bases left in between. CDR3 sequence: CASSLYSYQGGYTF. DNA for the CDR3: TGTGCCAGCAGCTTGTACAGTTACCAGGGGGGCTACACCTTC.

The rearrangement links TRBV4-1 to TRBJ2-7; D is unclear. V was shortened by 4 bases and J by 2 bases, with 15 bases between the two germline ends. Germline V lookup: CDR1 MGHRA, CDR2 YSYEKL. This CDR3 is 15 amino acids long. The CDR3 coding sequence is TGCGCCAGCAGCCCGGTAAAGGGTGCAACCTACGAGCAGTACTTC. Its translation is CASSPVKGATYEQYF.

CDR3 in DNA: TGCGCCAGCAGCTTGGGGACTAACAGGGAAAAACTGTTTTTT. This gives the protein CASSLGTNREKLFF. This chain links TRBV5-1 with TRBJ1-4; D perhaps matches TRBD1 (5 bases). Per germline, CDR1 SGHRS and CDR2 YFSETQ. V lost 0 bases and J lost 8, with 11 bases in between. This CDR3 has 14 residues.

CDR3: CASSPLRGWAQQYF. CDR3 coding DNA: TGTGCCAGCAGCCCCCTCAGGGGTTGGGCCCAGCAGTACTTC. This chain uses TRBV14 with TRBJ2-7, with D perhaps matching TRBD1 (6 bases). The CDR3 length is 14 residues. Germline V gene data show CDR1 as SGHDN and CDR2 as FVKESK. V lost 4 bases and J 8 bases, leaving 18 bases between the germline ends.

This chain uses TRBV25-1 with TRBJ1-2, with D uncertain. Trimming removed 5 bases at V and 2 bases at J, with 6 bases between. CDR1 MGHDK and CDR2 SYGVNS come from the germline V gene. CDR3 length: 12 residues. CDR3 residues: CASSQANYGYTF. The CDR3 DNA reads as TGTGCCAGCAGTCAAGCCAACTATGGCTACACCTTC.

The chain couples TRBV5-1 to TRBJ2-4; 8 nucleotides line up with TRBD2. CDR3 length equals 15 residues. With V trimmed by 2 bases and J by 6 bases, 7 bases remained unmatched. From germline, CDR1 is SGHRS and CDR2 YFSETQ. This chain's CDR3 is CASSLSGRSGNIQYF. CDR3 bases: TGCGCCAGCAGCTTAAGCGGGAGATCTGGAAACATTCAGTACTTC. The variable domain in full, completed from reference TRBV5-1 and TRBJ2-4, reads KAGVTQTPRYLIKTRGQQVTLSCSPISGHRSVSWYQQTPGQGLQFLFEYFSETQRNKGNFPGRFSGRQFSNSRSEMNVSTLELGDSALYLCASSLSGRSGNIQYFGAGTRLSVL.

This chain joins TRBV6-1 and TRBJ2-1, with 7 bases that match TRBD2. The germline CDR1 and CDR2 sequences are MNHNS and SASEGT. The CDR3 loop spans 14 amino acids. Trimming removed 3 bases from V and 5 bases from J; junction bases left unmatched: 4. CDR3 DNA sequence: TGTGCCAGCAGTGACCTAGCGGTAAACAATGAGCAGTTCTTC. Amino acid sequence: CASSDLAVNNEQFF.

The V call is TRBV5-4, the J call TRBJ2-5, with D possibly being TRBD1 (5 bases). The CDR3 totals 14 residues. Germline V gene data show CDR1 as SGHNT and CDR2 as YYREEE (reference sequence). Trimming took off 2 bases at V and 2 bases at J, with 10 bases between the two ends. CDR3 in DNA: TGTGCCAGCAGCTTACCAGGGCAACAAGAGACCCAGTACTTC. Translation: CASSLPGQQETQYF.

The V gene is TRBV25-1, the J gene TRBJ2-7; no clear D gene. The V gene's germline CDR1 is MGHDK and CDR2 SYGVNS. This CDR3 is 13 amino acids long. V was trimmed by 7 bases and J by 1 base, leaving 11 bases between them. Here the CDR3 reads CASTQDGSYEQYF. The CDR3 DNA sequence: TGTGCCAGCACCCAGGACGGATCCTACGAGCAGTACTTC.

This chain uses TRBV5-1 with TRBJ2-7; D could derive from TRBD1 or TRBD2 (5 bases each). Trimming took 4 bases from V and 5 from J, leaving 16 bases between them. This CDR3 is built from 14 residues. The germline CDR1 and CDR2 sequences are SGHRS and YFSETQ. This chain's CDR3 is CASSLGEQVDEQYF. The CDR3 nucleotides are TGCGCCAGCAGCCTGGGGGAACAGGTGGACGAGCAGTACTTC.

This chain joins TRBV7-2 and TRBJ2-3; TRBD1 is a possible D gene (7 bases). Germline V CDR1 and CDR2: SGHTA, FQGNSA. V was clipped by 5 bases and J by 5 bases, with 17 bases between them. The CDR3 runs to 15 residues. CDR3 residues: CASSAHGGQIDTQYF. The CDR3 DNA reads as TGTGCCAGCAGCGCCCACGGGGGACAGATAGATACGCAGTATTTT.

The sample holds one count of this clone. This chain uses TRBV29-1 with TRBJ1-4; tentatively, D is TRBD1 (5 bases). V was clipped by 7 bases and J by 0 bases, with 12 bases between them. The CDR3 covers 14 residues. CDR1 and CDR2 (germline): SQVTM, ANQGSEA. The CDR3 region has the DNA TGCAGCGGGGGAGACAGTACAACTAATGAAAAACTGTTTTTT. Residues: CSGGDSTTNEKLFF. The full variable domain, with the rest looked up from reference TRBV29-1 and TRBJ1-4, is SAVISQKPSRDICQRGTSLTIQCQVDSQVTMMFWYRQQPGQSLTLIATANQGSEATYESGFVIDKFPISRPNLTFSTLTVSNMSPEDSSIYLCSGGDSTTNEKLFFGSGTQLSVL.

This clone was detected only once. The rearrangement uses TRBV7-3 and TRBJ2-3, with 7 bases aligning to TRBD2. The germline CDR1 and CDR2 sequences are SGHTA and FQGTGA. The CDR3 is made up of 18 amino acids. The V gene end was trimmed by 3 bases and the J gene end by 0 bases; junction bases not matched to a gene: 12. CDR3 amino acids: CASSLIGGGVSSTDTQYF. The CDR3 DNA is TGTGCCAGCAGCTTGATCGGCGGGGGAGTATCTAGCACAGATACGCAGTATTTT.

This rearrangement joins TRBV4-1 to TRBJ2-3, with a weak D call TRBD2 (5 bases). The CDR3 has 16 residues. Germline values: CDR1 MGHRA, CDR2 YSYEKL. The V end was cut by 4 bases, the J end by 4 bases, with 18 bases between. The CDR3 spells CASSPPRPGRADTQYF. As DNA, the CDR3 is TGCGCCAGCAGCCCCCCCCGTCCGGGGAGAGCAGATACGCAGTATTTT.

This rearrangement joins TRBV2 to TRBJ1-3, with D possibly matching TRBD1 (5 bases). This CDR3 has 15 residues. Germline V gene lookup returns CDR1 SNHLY and CDR2 FYNNEI. V was pared by 8 bases and J by 0 bases, with 14 bases between. In DNA form, the CDR3 reads TGTGCCAGCGGGGGAACGGGGATCTCTGGAAACACCATATATTTT. It translates to CASGGTGISGNTIYF. The full variable domain, its missing parts supplied by reference TRBV2 and TRBJ1-3, is EPEVTQTPSHQVTQMGQEVILRCVPISNHLYFYWYRQILGQKVEFLVSFYNNEISEKSEIFDDQFSVERPDGSNFTLKIRSTKLEDSAMYFCASGGTGISGNTIYFGEGSWLTVV.

This chain's CDR3 is CASSPGEGLGDTQYF. The CDR3 DNA follows: TGTGCCAGCAGCCCCGGAGAGGGTTTAGGAGATACGCAGTATTTT. The chain couples TRBV5-8 to TRBJ2-3; D possibly corresponds to TRBD2 (5 bases). Germline assignment: CDR1 SGHTS and CDR2 YDEGEE. The length of the CDR3 is 15 residues. V dropped 4 bases and J dropped 5 bases, with 17 bases sitting between them.

J is TRBJ1-2 and V is TRBV2; the match to TRBD1 covers 8 bases. Germline V gives CDR1 SNHLY, CDR2 FYNNEI. The V and J ends lost 5 bases and 3 bases, in that order; junction bases with no gene match: 2. This CDR3 spans 13 amino acids. The DNA for the CDR3 is TGTGCCAGCAGTCAGGGGGCAGACTATGGCTACACCTTC. Its protein product is CASSQGADYGYTF.